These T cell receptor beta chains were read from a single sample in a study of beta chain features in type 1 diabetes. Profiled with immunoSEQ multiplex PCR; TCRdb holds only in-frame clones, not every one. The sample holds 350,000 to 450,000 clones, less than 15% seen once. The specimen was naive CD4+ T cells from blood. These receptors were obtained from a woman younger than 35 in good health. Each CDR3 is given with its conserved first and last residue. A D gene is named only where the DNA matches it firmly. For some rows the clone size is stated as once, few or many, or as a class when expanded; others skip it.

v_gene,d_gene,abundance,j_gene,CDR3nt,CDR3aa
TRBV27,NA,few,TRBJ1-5,TGTGCCAGCAGTTTAGGGACGACAGGTAGGCAGCCCCAGCATTTT,CASSLGTTGRQPQHF
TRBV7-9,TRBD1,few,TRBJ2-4,TGTGCCAGCAGCCCTTTAGGGACAGCGCTCCAAAACATTCAGTACTTC,CASSPLGTALQNIQYF
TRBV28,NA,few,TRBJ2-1,TGTGCCAGCAGTTTGATCCAGGGGGGTTACAATGAGCAGTTCTTC,CASSLIQGGYNEQFF
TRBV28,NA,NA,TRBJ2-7,TGTGCCAGCAGACCCGGACTACCGGTAACCTACGAGCAGTACTTC,CASRPGLPVTYEQYF
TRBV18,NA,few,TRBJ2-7,TGTGCCAGCTCACCACTGGGCCCAGGGGACGAGCAGTACTTC,CASSPLGPGDEQYF
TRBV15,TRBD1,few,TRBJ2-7,TGTGCCACCAGCAGAGCTCGGGGGACAGGGGTCGTGCAGTACTTC,CATSRARGTGVVQYF
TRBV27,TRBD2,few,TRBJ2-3,TGTGCCAGCAGTCCTACTAGCGGGAGGGATACGCAGTATTTT,CASSPTSGRDTQYF
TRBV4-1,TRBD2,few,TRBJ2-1,TGCGCCAGCAGCCTGCCTAGCGGGGGATACAATGAGCAGTTCTTC,CASSLPSGGYNEQFF
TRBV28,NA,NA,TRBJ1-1,TGTGCCAGCAGTTCGACGCGGCTCACTGAAGCTTTCTTT,CASSSTRLTEAFF
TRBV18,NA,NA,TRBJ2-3,TGTGCCAGCTCACCCCCGAGCACGAGCCGCACAGATACGCAGTATTTT,CASSPPSTSRTDTQYF
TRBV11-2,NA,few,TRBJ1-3,TGTGCCAGCAGCTTCCGAGAACGCTCTGGAAACACCATATATTTT,CASSFRERSGNTIYF
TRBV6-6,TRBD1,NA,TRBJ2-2,TGTGCCAGCAGTCCTAGGGGGCACGGGGAGCTGTTTTTT,CASSPRGHGELFF
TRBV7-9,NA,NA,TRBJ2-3,TGTGCCAGCAGTCGTCTAGAAGCAGATACGCAGTATTTT,CASSRLEADTQYF
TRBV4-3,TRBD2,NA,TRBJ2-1,TGCGCCAGCAGTCTGGGACTAGCGGGAAGGTTAAATGAGCAGTTCTTC,CASSLGLAGRLNEQFF
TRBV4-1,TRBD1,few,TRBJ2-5,TGCGCCAGCAGCCGGGGTATGGGACAGAGCCAAGAGACCCAGTACTTC,CASSRGMGQSQETQYF
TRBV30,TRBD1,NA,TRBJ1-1,TGTGCCTGGAGTACGTGGACAGGGCAACTCACTGAAGCTTTCTTT,CAWSTWTGQLTEAFF
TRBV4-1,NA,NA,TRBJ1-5,TGCGCCAGCAGCCAAGAAGACAGAAATCAGCCCCAGCATTTT,CASSQEDRNQPQHF
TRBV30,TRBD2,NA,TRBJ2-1,TGTGCCTGGAGTAAGGGACTAGCGGGTTACAATGAGCAGTTCTTC,CAWSKGLAGYNEQFF
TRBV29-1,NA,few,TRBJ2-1,TGCAGCGTTGAAAGTAGGGGGCGCGGGGATGAGCAGTTCTTC,CSVESRGRGDEQFF
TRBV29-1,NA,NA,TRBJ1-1,TGCAGCGACCTGGGGGGGACTGAAGCTTTCTTT,CSDLGGTEAFF
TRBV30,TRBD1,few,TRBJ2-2,TGTGCCTGGAGCGGGACAGGGCCGAACACCGGGGAGCTGTTTTTT,CAWSGTGPNTGELFF
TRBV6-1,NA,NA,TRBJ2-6,TGTGCCAGCACTACCTCTGGGGCCAACGTCCTGACTTTC,CASTTSGANVLTF
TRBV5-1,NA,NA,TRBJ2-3,TGCGCCAGCAGCTTGGGTATAGGCGGGAACACAGATACGCAGTATTTT,CASSLGIGGNTDTQYF
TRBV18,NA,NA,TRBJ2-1,TGTGCCGGATGTAGAAATCAGGGCAACAATGAGCAGTTCTTC,CAGCRNQGNNEQFF
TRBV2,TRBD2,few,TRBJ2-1,TGTGCCACCCAGCGGGACGGGAATGAGCAGTTCTTC,CATQRDGNEQFF
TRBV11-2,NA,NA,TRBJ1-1,TGTGCCAGCAGCATGGAGCTAAGGGGTAGACGTGGGACTGAAGCTTTCTTT,CASSMELRGRRGTEAFF
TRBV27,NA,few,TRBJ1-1,TGTGCCACTTCGGACAGACTGAACACTGAAGCTTTCTTT,CATSDRLNTEAFF
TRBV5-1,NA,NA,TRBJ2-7,TGCGCCAGCAGCTTGGGCGGAGGATGGAACTACGAGCAGTACTTC,CASSLGGGWNYEQYF
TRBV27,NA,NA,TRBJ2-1,TGTGCCAGCAGCCGCCTCGCAGGGTCGGATGAGCAGTTCTTC,CASSRLAGSDEQFF
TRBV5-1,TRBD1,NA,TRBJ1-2,TGCGCCAGCAGCCAGGATCGGGCAGGGGGTTACTATGGCTACACCTTC,CASSQDRAGGYYGYTF
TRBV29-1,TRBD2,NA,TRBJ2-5,TGCAGCGTTGTAGCGGGAGAAGAGACCCAGTACTTC,CSVVAGEETQYF
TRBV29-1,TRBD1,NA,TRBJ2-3,TGCAGCGCCGTAGGACAGGACAGCACAGATACGCAGTATTTT,CSAVGQDSTDTQYF
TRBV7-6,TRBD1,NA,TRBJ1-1,TGTGCCAGCAGCTTAGTTATCCCAGGGGGAAAAACTGAAGCTTTCTTT,CASSLVIPGGKTEAFF
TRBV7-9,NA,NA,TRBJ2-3,TGTGCCAGCAGCTTAGGTATCCCCCGCACAGATACGCAGTATTTT,CASSLGIPRTDTQYF
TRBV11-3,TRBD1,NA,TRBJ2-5,TGTGCCAGCAGCTTAGACTACAGGGGAGTAGAGACCCAGTACTTC,CASSLDYRGVETQYF
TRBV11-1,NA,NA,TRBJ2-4,TGTGCCAGCAGCTTTACGACCGGGACAAGATTAGCCAAAAACATTCAGTACTTC,CASSFTTGTRLAKNIQYF
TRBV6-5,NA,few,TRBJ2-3,TGTGCCAGCAGTCCGAGGGGGGGAAACACAGATACGCAGTATTTT,CASSPRGGNTDTQYF
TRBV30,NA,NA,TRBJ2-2,TGTGCCTGGAGTGTAGGGGTGGGGACGAACACCGGGGAGCTGTTTTTT,CAWSVGVGTNTGELFF
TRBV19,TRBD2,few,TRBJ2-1,TGTGCCAGTAGTACACTAGCGGGAGGTCTCAATGAGCAGTTCTTC,CASSTLAGGLNEQFF
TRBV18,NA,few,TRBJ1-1,TGTGCCAGCTCCTCGACAGAGAACACTGAAGCTTTCTTT,CASSSTENTEAFF
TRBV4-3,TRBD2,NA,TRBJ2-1,TGCGCCAGCAGCCAAGATCCTAGCGGGAGCTCCTACAATGAGCAGTTCTTC,CASSQDPSGSSYNEQFF
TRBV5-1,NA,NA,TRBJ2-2,TGCGCCAGCAGACCCCAATCGGGCACCGGGGAGCTGTTTTTT,CASRPQSGTGELFF
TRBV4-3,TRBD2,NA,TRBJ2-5,TGCGCCAGCAGCCCGCAACTAGCGGGAGAGACCCAGTACTTC,CASSPQLAGETQYF
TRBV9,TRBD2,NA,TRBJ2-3,TGTGCCAGCAGCGACGGGACTAGGGGCACAGATACGCAGTATTTT,CASSDGTRGTDTQYF
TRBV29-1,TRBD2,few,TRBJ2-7,TGCAGCGTTGATGGACTAGCGGGAGATATTTACGAGCAGTACTTC,CSVDGLAGDIYEQYF
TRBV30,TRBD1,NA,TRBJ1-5,TGTGCCTGGAGTCAAGGGACAGGGGGCGCGAGCAATCAGCCCCAGCATTTT,CAWSQGTGGASNQPQHF
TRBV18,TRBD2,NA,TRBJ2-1,TGTGCCAGCTCACCGCGGACTAGCGGCTCCTACAATGAGCAGTTCTTC,CASSPRTSGSYNEQFF
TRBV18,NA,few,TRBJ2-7,TGTGCCAGCTCACCTACATGGAGTTACGAGCAGTACTTC,CASSPTWSYEQYF
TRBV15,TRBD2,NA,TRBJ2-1,TGTGCCACCAGCAGGACTAGCGGGGGCCTCTCCTACAATGAGCAGTTCTTC,CATSRTSGGLSYNEQFF
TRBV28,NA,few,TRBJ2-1,TGTGCCAGCAGCCCACCCGAAGGACATGGCGAGAATGAGCAGTTCTTC,CASSPPEGHGENEQFF
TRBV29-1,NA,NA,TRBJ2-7,TGCAGCGGGACCAGCGGGTCCTCCTACGAGCAGTACTTC,CSGTSGSSYEQYF
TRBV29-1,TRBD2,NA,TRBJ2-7,TGCAGCGGGAGGGCGGGAGCCGGCAACGAGCAGTACTTC,CSGRAGAGNEQYF
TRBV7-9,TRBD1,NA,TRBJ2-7,TGTGCCAGCAGCAACCCCGGGACAGGGGCCGAGCAGTACTTC,CASSNPGTGAEQYF
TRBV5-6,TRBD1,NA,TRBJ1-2,TGTGCCAGCAGCTTGGGCGTCCCGGACAGGGGACGCGTCTACACCTTC,CASSLGVPDRGRVYTF
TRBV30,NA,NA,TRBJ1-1,TGTGCCTGGGGGGGGACTAGGGGATCCCTGAACACTGAAGCTTTCTTT,CAWGGTRGSLNTEAFF
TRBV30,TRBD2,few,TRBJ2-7,TGTGCCTGGAGTCTTGGGCTAGCGGGAAGCGAGCAGTACTTC,CAWSLGLAGSEQYF
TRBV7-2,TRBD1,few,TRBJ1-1,TGTGCCAGCAGCTTTCGACAGGGGGATGGCGGGAACACTGAAGCTTTCTTT,CASSFRQGDGGNTEAFF